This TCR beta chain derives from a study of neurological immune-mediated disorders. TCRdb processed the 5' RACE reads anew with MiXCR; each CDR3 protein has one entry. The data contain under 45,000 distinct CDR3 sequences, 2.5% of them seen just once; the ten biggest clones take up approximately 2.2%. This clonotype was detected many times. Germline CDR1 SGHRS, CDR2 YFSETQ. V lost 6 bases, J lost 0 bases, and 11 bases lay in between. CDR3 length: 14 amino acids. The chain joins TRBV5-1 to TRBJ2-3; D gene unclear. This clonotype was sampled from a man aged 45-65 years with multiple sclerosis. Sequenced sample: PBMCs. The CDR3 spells CASMINPSTDTQYF. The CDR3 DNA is TGCGCCAGCATGATAAATCCTAGCACAGATACGCAGTATTTT.